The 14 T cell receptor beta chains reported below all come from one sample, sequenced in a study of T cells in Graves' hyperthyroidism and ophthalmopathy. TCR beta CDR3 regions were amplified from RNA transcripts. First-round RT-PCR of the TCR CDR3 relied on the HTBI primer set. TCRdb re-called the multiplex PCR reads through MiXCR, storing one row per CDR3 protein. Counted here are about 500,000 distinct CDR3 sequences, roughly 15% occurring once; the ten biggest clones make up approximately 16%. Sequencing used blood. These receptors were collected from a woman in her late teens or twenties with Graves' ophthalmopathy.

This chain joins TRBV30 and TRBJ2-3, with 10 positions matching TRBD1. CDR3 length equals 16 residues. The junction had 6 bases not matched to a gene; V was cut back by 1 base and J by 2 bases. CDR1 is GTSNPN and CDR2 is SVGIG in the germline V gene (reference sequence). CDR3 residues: CAWSGTGQGNTDTQYF. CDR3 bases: TGTGCCTGGAGTGGGACGGGACAGGGGAACACAGATACGCAGTATTTT.

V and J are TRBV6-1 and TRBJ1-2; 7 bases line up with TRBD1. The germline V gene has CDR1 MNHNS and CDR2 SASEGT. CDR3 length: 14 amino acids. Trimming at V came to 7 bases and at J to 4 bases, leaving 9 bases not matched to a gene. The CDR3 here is CASKTGVRGYGYTF. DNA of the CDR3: TGTGCCAGCAAAACAGGGGTCCGGGGCTATGGCTACACCTTC.

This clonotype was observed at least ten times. The CDR3 nucleotides read TGCAGCGTTGGGCATCAGGGGTTCCCTGAAGCTTTCTTT. It translates to CSVGHQGFPEAFF. The chain recombines TRBV29-1 with TRBJ1-1, with D tentatively TRBD1 (6 bases). Trimming took 4 bases from V and 6 from J, leaving 15 bases between them. CDR1 and CDR2 (germline): SQVTM, ANQGSEA. CDR3 length: 13 amino acids.

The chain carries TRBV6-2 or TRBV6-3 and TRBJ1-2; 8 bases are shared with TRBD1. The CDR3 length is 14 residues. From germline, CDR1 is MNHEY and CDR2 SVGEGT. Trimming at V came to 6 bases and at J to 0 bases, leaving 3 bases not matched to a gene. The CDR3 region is CASRKDRANYGYTF. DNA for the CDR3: TGTGCCAGCAGAAAGGACAGGGCTAACTATGGCTACACCTTC.

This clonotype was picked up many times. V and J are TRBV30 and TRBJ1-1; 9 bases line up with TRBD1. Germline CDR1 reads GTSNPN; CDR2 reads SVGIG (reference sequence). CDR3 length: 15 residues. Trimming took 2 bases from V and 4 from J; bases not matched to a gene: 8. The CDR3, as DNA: TGTGCCTGGAGTTCGCCGGGACAGGGAGGCACTGAAGCTTTCTTT. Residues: CAWSSPGQGGTEAFF.

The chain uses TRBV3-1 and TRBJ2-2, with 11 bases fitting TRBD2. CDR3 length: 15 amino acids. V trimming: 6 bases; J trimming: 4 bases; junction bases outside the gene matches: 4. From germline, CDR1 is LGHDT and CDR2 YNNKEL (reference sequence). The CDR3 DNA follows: TGTGCCAGCAGGAGGACTAGCGGGCCCACCGGGGAGCTGTTTTTT. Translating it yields CASRRTSGPTGELFF.

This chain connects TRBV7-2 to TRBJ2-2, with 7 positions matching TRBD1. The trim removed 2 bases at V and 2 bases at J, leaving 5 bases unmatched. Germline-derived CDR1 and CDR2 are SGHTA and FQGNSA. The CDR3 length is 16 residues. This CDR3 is CASSLRDRFNTGELFF. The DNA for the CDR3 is TGTGCCAGCAGCTTAAGGGACAGATTTAACACCGGGGAGCTGTTTTTT.

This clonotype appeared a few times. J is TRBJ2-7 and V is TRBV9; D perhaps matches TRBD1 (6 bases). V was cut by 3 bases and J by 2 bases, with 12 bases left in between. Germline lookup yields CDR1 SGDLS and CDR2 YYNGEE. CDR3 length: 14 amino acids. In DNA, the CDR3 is TGTGCCAGCAGCGACGGGACACCCCCCTACGAGCAGTACTTC. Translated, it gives CASSDGTPPYEQYF. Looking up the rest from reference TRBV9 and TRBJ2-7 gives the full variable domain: DSGVTQTPKHLITATGQRVTLRCSPRSGDLSVYWYQQSLDQGLQFLIQYYNGEERAKGNILERFSAQQFPDLHSELNLSSLELGDSALYFCASSDGTPPYEQYFGPGTRLTVT.

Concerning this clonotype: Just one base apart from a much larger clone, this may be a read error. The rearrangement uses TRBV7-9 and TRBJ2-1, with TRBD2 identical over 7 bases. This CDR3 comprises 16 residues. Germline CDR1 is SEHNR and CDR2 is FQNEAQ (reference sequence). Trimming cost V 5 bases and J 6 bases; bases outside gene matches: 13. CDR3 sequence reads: CASSAPAREPGNEQFF. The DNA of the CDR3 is TGTGCCAGCAGCGCCCCCGCGCGGGAGCCAGGCAATGAGCAGTTCTTC. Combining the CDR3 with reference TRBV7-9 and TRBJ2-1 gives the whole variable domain DTGVSQNPRHKITKRGQNVTFRCDPISEHNRLYWYRQTLGQGPEFLTYFQNEAQLEKSRLLSDRFSAERPKGSFSTLEIQRTEQGDSAMYLCASSAPAREPGNEQFFGPGTRLTVL.

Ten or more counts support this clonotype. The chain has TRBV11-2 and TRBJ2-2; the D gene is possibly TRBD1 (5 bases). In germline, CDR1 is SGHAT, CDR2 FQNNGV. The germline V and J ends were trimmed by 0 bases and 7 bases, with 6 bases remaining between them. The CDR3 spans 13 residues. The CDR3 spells CASSLEGVGELFF. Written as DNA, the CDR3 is TGTGCCAGCAGCTTAGAAGGGGTCGGGGAGCTGTTTTTT.

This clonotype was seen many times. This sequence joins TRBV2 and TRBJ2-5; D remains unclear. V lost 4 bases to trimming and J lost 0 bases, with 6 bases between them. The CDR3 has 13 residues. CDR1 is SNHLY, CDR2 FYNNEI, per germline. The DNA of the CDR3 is TGTGCCAGCAGTGGCGTTAACCAAGAGACCCAGTACTTC. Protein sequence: CASSGVNQETQYF.

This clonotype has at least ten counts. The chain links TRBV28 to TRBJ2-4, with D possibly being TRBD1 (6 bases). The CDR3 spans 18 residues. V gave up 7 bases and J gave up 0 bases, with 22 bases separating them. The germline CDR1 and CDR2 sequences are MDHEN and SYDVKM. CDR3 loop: CASNDGQNLPLAKNIQYF. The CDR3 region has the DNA TGTGCCAGCAACGATGGACAGAATTTACCTCTAGCCAAAAACATTCAGTACTTC.

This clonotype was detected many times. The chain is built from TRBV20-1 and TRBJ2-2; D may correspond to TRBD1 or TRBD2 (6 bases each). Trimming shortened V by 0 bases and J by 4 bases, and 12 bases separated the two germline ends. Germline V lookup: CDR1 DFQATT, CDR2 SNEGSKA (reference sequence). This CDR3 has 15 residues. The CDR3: CSARDGGHGTGELFF. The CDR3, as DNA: TGCAGTGCTAGAGATGGGGGGCACGGCACCGGGGAGCTGTTTTTT.

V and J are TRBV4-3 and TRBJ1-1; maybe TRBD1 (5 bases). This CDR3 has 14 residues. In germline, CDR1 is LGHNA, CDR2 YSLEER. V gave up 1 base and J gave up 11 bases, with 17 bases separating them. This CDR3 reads CASSQGLGRGTAFF. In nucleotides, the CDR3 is TGCGCCAGCAGCCAAGGCCTGGGCAGAGGGACGGCTTTCTTT.